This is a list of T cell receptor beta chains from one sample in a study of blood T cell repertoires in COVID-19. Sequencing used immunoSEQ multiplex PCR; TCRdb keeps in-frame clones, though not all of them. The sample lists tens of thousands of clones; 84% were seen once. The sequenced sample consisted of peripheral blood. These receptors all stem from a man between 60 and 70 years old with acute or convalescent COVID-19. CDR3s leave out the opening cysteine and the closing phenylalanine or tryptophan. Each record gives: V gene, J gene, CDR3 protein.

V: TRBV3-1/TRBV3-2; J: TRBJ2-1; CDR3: ASSQASGGGGTYNEQF
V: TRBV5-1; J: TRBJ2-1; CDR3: ASSPQGESYNEQF
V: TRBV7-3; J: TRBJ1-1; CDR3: ASTEWGTGKGNTEAF
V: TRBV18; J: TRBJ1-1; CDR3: ASSQGFDTEAF
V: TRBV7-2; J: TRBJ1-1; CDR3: ASSPQMNTEAF
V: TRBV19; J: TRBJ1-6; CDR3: ASNPGQGSRNSPLH
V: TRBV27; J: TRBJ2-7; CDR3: ASSHLAGDSYEQY
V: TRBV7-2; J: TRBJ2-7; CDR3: ASSLEGHRGVPYEQY
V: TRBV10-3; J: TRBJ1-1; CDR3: AISRGRGTEAF
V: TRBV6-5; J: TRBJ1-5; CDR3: ASRTGGYLQPQH
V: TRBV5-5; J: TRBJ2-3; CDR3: ASSLQQGGTDTQY
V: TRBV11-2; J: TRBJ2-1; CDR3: ASSRLLNEQF
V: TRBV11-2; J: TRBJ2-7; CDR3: ASSLAGFSGVYEQY